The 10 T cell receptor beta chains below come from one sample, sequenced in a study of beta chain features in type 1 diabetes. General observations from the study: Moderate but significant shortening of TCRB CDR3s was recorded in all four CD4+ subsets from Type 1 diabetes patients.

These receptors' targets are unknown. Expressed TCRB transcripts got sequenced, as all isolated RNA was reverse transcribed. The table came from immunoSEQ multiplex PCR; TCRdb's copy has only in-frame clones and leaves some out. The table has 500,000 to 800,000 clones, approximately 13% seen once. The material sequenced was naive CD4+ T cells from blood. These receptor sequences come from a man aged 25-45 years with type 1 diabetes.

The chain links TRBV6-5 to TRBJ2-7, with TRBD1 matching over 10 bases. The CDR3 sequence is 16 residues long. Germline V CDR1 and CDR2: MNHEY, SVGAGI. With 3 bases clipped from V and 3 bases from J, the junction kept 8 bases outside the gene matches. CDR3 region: CASSYSAGTGDYEQYF. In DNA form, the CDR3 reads TGTGCCAGCAGTTATTCTGCCGGGACAGGGGACTACGAGCAGTACTTC.

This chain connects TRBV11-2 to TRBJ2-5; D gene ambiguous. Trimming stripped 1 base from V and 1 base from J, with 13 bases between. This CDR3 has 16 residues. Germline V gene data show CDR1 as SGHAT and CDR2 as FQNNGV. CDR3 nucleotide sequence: TGTGCCAGCAGCTTAGCCCTAATAAGGGCCCAAGAGACCCAGTACTTC. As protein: CASSLALIRAQETQYF.

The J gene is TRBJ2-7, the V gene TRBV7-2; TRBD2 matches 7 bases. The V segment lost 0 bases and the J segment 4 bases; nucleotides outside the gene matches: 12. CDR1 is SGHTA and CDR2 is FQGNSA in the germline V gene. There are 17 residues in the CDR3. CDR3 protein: CASSLARSAGQIYEQYF. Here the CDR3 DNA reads TGTGCCAGCAGCTTAGCGCGTTCAGCGGGGCAGATTTACGAGCAGTACTTC.

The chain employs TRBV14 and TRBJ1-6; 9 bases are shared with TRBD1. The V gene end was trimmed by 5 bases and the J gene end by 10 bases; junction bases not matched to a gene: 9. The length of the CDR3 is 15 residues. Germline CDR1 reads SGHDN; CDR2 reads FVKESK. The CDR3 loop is CASSLQQGAQSPLHF. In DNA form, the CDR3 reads TGTGCCAGCAGCTTACAACAGGGGGCTCAATCACCCCTCCACTTT.

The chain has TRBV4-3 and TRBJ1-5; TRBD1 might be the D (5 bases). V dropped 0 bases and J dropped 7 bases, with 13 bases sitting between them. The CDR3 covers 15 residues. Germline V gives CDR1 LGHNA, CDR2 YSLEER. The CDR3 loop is CASSQDPGGWQPQHF. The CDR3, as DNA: TGCGCCAGCAGCCAAGATCCCGGGGGGTGGCAGCCCCAGCATTTT.

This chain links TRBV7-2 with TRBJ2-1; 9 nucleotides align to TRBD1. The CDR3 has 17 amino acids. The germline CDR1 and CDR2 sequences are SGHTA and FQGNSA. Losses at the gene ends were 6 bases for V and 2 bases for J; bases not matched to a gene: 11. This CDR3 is CASRHPPGQGTYNEQFF. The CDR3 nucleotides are TGTGCCAGCAGGCACCCTCCGGGACAGGGAACCTACAATGAGCAGTTCTTC.

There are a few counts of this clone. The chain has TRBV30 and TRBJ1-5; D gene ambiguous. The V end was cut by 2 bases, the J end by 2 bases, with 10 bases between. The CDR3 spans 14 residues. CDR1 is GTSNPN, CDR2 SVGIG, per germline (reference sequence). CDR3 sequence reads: CAWSRSGGNQPQHF. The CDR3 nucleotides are TGTGCCTGGAGTCGCAGCGGGGGCAATCAGCCCCAGCATTTT.

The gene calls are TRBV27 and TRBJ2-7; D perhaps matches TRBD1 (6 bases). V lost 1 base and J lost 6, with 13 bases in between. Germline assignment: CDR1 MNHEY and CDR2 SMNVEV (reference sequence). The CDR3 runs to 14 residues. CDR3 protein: CASSLLQGPGEQYF. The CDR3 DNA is TGTGCCAGCAGTTTATTACAGGGACCGGGCGAGCAGTACTTC.

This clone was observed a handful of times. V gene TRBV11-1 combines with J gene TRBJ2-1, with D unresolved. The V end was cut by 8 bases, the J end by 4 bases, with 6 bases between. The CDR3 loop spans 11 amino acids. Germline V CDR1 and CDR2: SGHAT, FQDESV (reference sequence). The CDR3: CASQNYNEQFF. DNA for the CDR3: TGTGCCAGCCAAAATTACAATGAGCAGTTCTTC. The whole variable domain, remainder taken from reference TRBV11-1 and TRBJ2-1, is EAEVAQSPRYKITEKSQAVAFWCDPISGHATLYWYRQILGQGPELLVQFQDESVVDDSQLPKDRFSAERLKGVDSTLKIQPAELGDSAMYLCASQNYNEQFFGPGTRLTVL.

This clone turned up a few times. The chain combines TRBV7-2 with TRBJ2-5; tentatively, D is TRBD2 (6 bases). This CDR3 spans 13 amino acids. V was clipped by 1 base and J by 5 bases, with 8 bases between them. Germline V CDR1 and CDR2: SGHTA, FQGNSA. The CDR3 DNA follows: TGTGCCAGCAGCTTAGGGGGGGTTGAGACCCAGTACTTC. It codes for CASSLGGVETQYF.